Listed here are 32 T cell receptor beta chains from one sample, sequenced in a study of T-cell memory formation after mild COVID-19. TCRdb reprocessed the 5' RACE reads via MiXCR and lists one record per CDR3 protein. The sample lists more than 85,000 distinct CDR3 sequences, approximately 12% occurring once. Sequencing was done on a sample of PBMCs or a T cell subset sorted from them (not recorded which). The receptors derive from a man between 18 and 29 years old who had mild COVID-19 (a few samples of this study predate the infection). Cell type and time point are not known.

This clonotype showed up just a few times. This chain uses TRBV29-1 with TRBJ2-2; 7 bases agree with TRBD1. The CDR3 contains 13 residues. V trimming: 7 bases; J trimming: 4 bases; junction bases outside the gene matches: 6. Germline values: CDR1 SQVTM, CDR2 ANQGSEA. CDR3 nucleotide sequence: TGCAGCGCCCAGGGGGTTGGCACCGGGGAGCTGTTTTTT. Protein product: CSAQGVGTGELFF.

This sequence joins TRBV4-2 and TRBJ2-4, with 13 nucleotides matching TRBD2. Germline V CDR1 and CDR2: LGHNA, YNFKEQ. V lost 4 bases and J lost 5; bases outside the gene matches: 5. This CDR3 is 16 amino acids long. The CDR3 DNA reads as TGTGCCAGCAGCCTTCGGACTAGCGGGGGCCAAAACATTCAGTACTTC. Amino acid sequence: CASSLRTSGGQNIQYF.

The J gene is TRBJ1-1, the V gene TRBV25-1; 7 bases are shared with TRBD1. The length of the CDR3 is 15 residues. V was clipped by 4 bases and J by 1 base; unmatched bases: 6. Looked up from germline, CDR1 is MGHDK and CDR2 is SYGVNS. CDR3 DNA sequence: TGTGCCAGCAGTGGAGGGGGCCTGGGGAACACTGAAGCTTTCTTT. It encodes CASSGGGLGNTEAFF.

This clonotype was counted many times. This chain connects TRBV7-6 to TRBJ2-1; D is possibly TRBD2 (5 bases). This CDR3 has 12 amino acids. V was cut by 3 bases and J by 8 bases, with 8 bases left in between. Germline V gene data show CDR1 as SGHVS and CDR2 as FNYEAQ. The CDR3, as DNA: TGTGCCAGCAGCTTCGCCGGGGATGAGCAGTTCTTC. This translates into CASSFAGDEQFF. The full variable domain, its missing parts supplied by reference TRBV7-6 and TRBJ2-1, is GAGVSQSPRYKVTKRGQDVALRCDPISGHVSLYWYRQALGQGPEFLTYFNYEAQQDKSGLPNDRFSAERPEGSISTLTIQRTEQRDSAMYRCASSFAGDEQFFGPGTRLTVL.

This clonotype occurred many times. The V call is TRBV7-9, the J call TRBJ2-7; D gene ambiguous. There are 15 residues in the CDR3. Per germline, CDR1 SEHNR and CDR2 FQNEAQ (reference sequence). V lost 1 base and J 2 bases, leaving 12 bases between the germline ends. This chain's CDR3 is CASSLDDSTPYEQYF. Written as DNA, the CDR3 is TGTGCCAGCAGCTTAGATGATTCAACCCCCTACGAGCAGTACTTC.

The chain is built from TRBV11-2 and TRBJ2-1; D gene uncertain. The CDR3 loop spans 13 amino acids. Deletions cut 3 bases from V and 3 bases from J, with 6 bases between. CDR1 is SGHAT and CDR2 is FQNNGV in the germline V gene. CDR3 DNA sequence: TGTGCCAGCAGCTTTGTGGTCTACAATGAGCAGTTCTTC. It codes for CASSFVVYNEQFF.

The chain carries TRBV5-1 and TRBJ2-1, with D tentatively TRBD1 or TRBD2 (6 bases each). The ends were cut back, 5 bases at V and 6 bases at J, with 18 bases in the middle. The CDR3 totals 15 residues. Germline V CDR1 and CDR2: SGHRS, YFSETQ. In nucleotides, the CDR3 is TGCGCCAGCAGACTGCTTGGGGGGCTGGGCAATGAGCAGTTCTTC. This translates into CASRLLGGLGNEQFF.

This clonotype was seen more than once but under ten times. This rearrangement joins TRBV7-9 to TRBJ2-5; TRBD1 matches 9 bases. Germline V CDR1 and CDR2: SEHNR, FQNEAQ (reference sequence). The CDR3 totals 16 residues. V was pared by 5 bases and J by 4 bases, with 11 bases of the junction left unmatched. The CDR3 reads CASSPRDRDSRETQYF. The CDR3 nucleotides read TGTGCCAGCAGCCCGCGGGACAGGGACTCTAGAGAGACCCAGTACTTC.

The chain recombines TRBV10-3 with TRBJ2-7, with 7 bases identical to TRBD1. V shed 3 bases and J 2 bases; nucleotides not matched to a gene: 7. This CDR3 has 15 amino acids. Per the germline V gene, CDR1 is ENHRY and CDR2 is SYGVKD. In nucleotides, the CDR3 is TGTGCCATCAGTGACCCCACGGGACAGACCTACGAGCAGTACGTC. It yields the protein CAISDPTGQTYEQYV.

This clonotype was counted only a few times. The chain links TRBV27 to TRBJ2-7, with D possibly TRBD1 on 5 matching bases. The CDR3 has 16 amino acids. The germline V and J ends were trimmed by 3 bases and 9 bases, with 24 bases remaining between them. Germline assignment: CDR1 MNHEY and CDR2 SMNVEV (reference sequence). The CDR3 DNA reads as TGTGCCAGCAGTTTCCTTGGGCCAAGGGGCCCCATGGGGCAGTACTTC. It is translated as CASSFLGPRGPMGQYF.

The genes are TRBV7-8 and TRBJ2-5; TRBD2 matches 10 bases. This CDR3 has 16 amino acids. The V gene's germline CDR1 is SGHVS and CDR2 FQNEAQ. V lost 3 bases and J lost 3; bases outside the gene matches: 7. The CDR3 spells CASSFLSGGAEETQYF. Here the CDR3 DNA reads TGTGCCAGCAGCTTTTTAAGCGGGGGGGCGGAAGAGACCCAGTACTTC.

The chain is built from TRBV12-3 or TRBV12-4 and TRBJ2-5; 11 nucleotides align to TRBD1. J was trimmed by 4 bases and V by 4 bases; bases with no gene match: 5. This CDR3 comprises 15 residues. This CDR3 is CASSYRDRGGETQYF. The CDR3 DNA sequence: TGTGCCAGCAGTTACCGGGACAGGGGGGGAGAGACCCAGTACTTC.

This clonotype has only a few counts. The V and J genes are TRBV20-1 and TRBJ2-7, with 7 nucleotides matching TRBD1. With V trimmed by 2 bases and J by 4 bases, 5 bases remained unmatched. Germline CDR1 reads DFQATT; CDR2 reads SNEGSKA (reference sequence). This CDR3 spans 13 amino acids. The CDR3 DNA is TGCAGTGCTAGAAGACAGGGCAGGTACGAGCAGTACGTC. Encoded protein: CSARRQGRYEQYV.

This clonotype was recorded a few times. This sequence joins TRBV7-4 and TRBJ2-7; D gene unclear. This CDR3 is 11 amino acids long. CDR1 and CDR2 from the germline V gene are SGHVT and SQSDAQ. V lost 6 bases to trimming and J lost 2 bases, with 5 bases between them. For the CDR3, the DNA is TGTGCCAGCAGTCAGCCCTACGAGCAGTACTTC. Protein sequence: CASSQPYEQYF.

This clonotype has a handful of counts. The chain recombines TRBV12-3 or TRBV12-4 with TRBJ2-5; D remains ambiguous. The CDR3 spans 12 residues. The V end was cut by 6 bases, the J end by 3 bases, with 8 bases between. CDR3 loop: CASSREEETQYF. In DNA form, the CDR3 reads TGTGCCAGCAGCCGAGAGGAAGAGACCCAGTACTTC.

This chain connects TRBV7-2 to TRBJ2-5; D is unclear. The CDR3 runs 17 residues. Trimming stripped 2 bases from V and 3 bases from J, with 19 bases between. In germline, CDR1 is SGHTA, CDR2 FQGNSA. The CDR3 region is CASSLPPYSGWEETQYF. The CDR3 DNA follows: TGTGCCAGCAGCTTACCCCCCTACAGTGGTTGGGAAGAGACCCAGTACTTC. The variable domain in full, with the rest retrieved from reference TRBV7-2 and TRBJ2-5, is GAGVSQSPSNKVTEKGKDVELRCDPISGHTALYWYRQSLGQGLEFLIYFQGNSAPDKSGLPSDRFSAERTGGSVSTLTIQRTQQEDSAVYLCASSLPPYSGWEETQYFGPGTRLLVL.

This clonotype was picked up a small number of times. The J gene is TRBJ1-1, the V gene TRBV5-1; D is perhaps TRBD1 (5 bases). This CDR3 has 15 amino acids. Trimming left V 5 bases short and J 0 bases short, with 14 bases between. CDR1 and CDR2 from the germline V gene are SGHRS and YFSETQ. The CDR3 loop is CASSPWGGVNTEAFF. CDR3 DNA: TGCGCCAGCAGTCCTTGGGGGGGAGTGAACACTGAAGCTTTCTTT.

V gene TRBV6-1 combines with J gene TRBJ2-7; D uncertain. CDR1 is MNHNS and CDR2 is SASEGT in the germline V gene. V was clipped by 6 bases and J by 3 bases, with 9 bases between them. The CDR3 extends over 12 amino acids. CDR3 in DNA: TGTGCCAGCAGGACCCAGATCTACGAGCAGTACTTC. The encoded protein is CASRTQIYEQYF.

This clonotype showed up just a few times. This chain joins TRBV7-2 and TRBJ1-1; 9 bases are a match to TRBD1. J gave up 1 base and V 5 bases, and 5 bases lay outside the gene matches. The germline V gene encodes CDR1 SGHTA and CDR2 FQGNSA. The CDR3 runs 15 residues. The CDR3 spells CASSNKQGANTEAFF. Here the CDR3 DNA reads TGTGCCAGCAGCAACAAACAGGGGGCGAACACTGAAGCTTTCTTT.

This chain links TRBV12-3 or TRBV12-4 with TRBJ2-1, with TRBD1 matching 8 bases. The CDR3 has 16 amino acids. With V trimmed by 3 bases and J by 7 bases, 11 bases remained unmatched. The CDR3 loop is CASSFLPRGTGNEQFF. CDR3 coding DNA: TGTGCCAGCAGTTTCCTACCCAGAGGGACAGGTAATGAGCAGTTCTTC.

This clonotype was counted a single time. The V call is TRBV9, the J call TRBJ2-4; 9 bases line up with TRBD2. The germline V gene encodes CDR1 SGDLS and CDR2 YYNGEE. Trimming cost V 6 bases and J 7 bases; bases outside gene matches: 11. CDR3 length: 15 amino acids. CDR3 in DNA: TGTGCCAGCATCGGCCGCGGGGGGGCCTGGAACATTCAGTACTTC. Amino acid sequence: CASIGRGGAWNIQYF.

This chain uses TRBV6-2 or TRBV6-3 with TRBJ2-2; the D is unclear. CDR3 length: 12 amino acids. Per germline, CDR1 MNHEY and CDR2 SVGEGT. V was pared by 3 bases and J by 6 bases, with 5 bases between. CDR3 residues: CASSYHAGELFF. DNA of the CDR3: TGTGCCAGCAGTTATCACGCCGGGGAGCTGTTTTTT.

This chain joins TRBV6-2 or TRBV6-3 and TRBJ2-5; no firm D call. Deletions cut 4 bases from V and 10 bases from J, with 10 bases between. The CDR3 loop spans 11 amino acids. Germline V gene lookup returns CDR1 MNHEY and CDR2 SVGEGT. The CDR3 bases are TGTGCCAGCAGTTTAAACGTAGACCAGTACTTC. Amino acid sequence: CASSLNVDQYF.

In its sample, this clonotype was seen a few times. The chain links TRBV5-5 to TRBJ2-7; D ambiguous. The CDR3 spans 15 residues. Germline CDR1 and CDR2: SGHKS and YYEKEE (reference sequence). Trimming shortened V by 1 base and J by 3 bases, and 14 bases separated the two germline ends. The DNA for the CDR3 is TGTGCCAGCAGCTTGCCCACATCGTTACACTACGAGCAGTACTTC. This sequence encodes CASSLPTSLHYEQYF.

Many counts were recorded for this clonotype. The chain carries TRBV7-3 and TRBJ2-5; possible D gene TRBD2, 6 bases. CDR3 length equals 14 residues. The V gene lost 3 bases and the J gene lost 5 bases, with 13 bases spanning the gap. CDR1 and CDR2 from the germline V gene are SGHTA and FQGTGA. The CDR3 region has the DNA TGTGCCAGCAGCTTGTCGGGAGACCTTGAGACCCAGTACTTC. This gives the protein CASSLSGDLETQYF.

This clonotype came up a few times. V usage is TRBV4-2 and J usage is TRBJ2-5, with 8 positions matching TRBD2. J gave up 0 bases and V 0 bases, and 3 bases lay outside the gene matches. Germline CDR1 is LGHNA and CDR2 is YNFKEQ. The CDR3 has 16 residues. The CDR3 here is CASSQDRGRYQETQYF. CDR3 coding DNA: TGTGCCAGCAGCCAAGATCGCGGGAGGTACCAAGAGACCCAGTACTTC.

The CDR3 DNA sequence: TGTGCCAGTGGCGTGGGGGATACGCAGTATTTT. The encoded protein is CASGVGDTQYF. The chain joins TRBV2 to TRBJ2-3; D is unclear. CDR3 length: 11 residues. Germline V CDR1 and CDR2: SNHLY, FYNNEI. The V and J ends lost 9 bases and 6 bases respectively, with 10 bases between them.

The CDR3 DNA reads TGTGCCATCCCCGTCGCGGGGGGTGGGAATGAGCAGTTCTTC. Its protein product is CAIPVAGGGNEQFF. This chain connects TRBV2 to TRBJ2-1, with TRBD2 matching over 8 bases. CDR1 is SNHLY, CDR2 FYNNEI, per germline. The CDR3 covers 14 residues. V shed 10 bases and J 7 bases; nucleotides not matched to a gene: 12.

This clonotype was seen ten or more times. V usage is TRBV29-1 and J usage is TRBJ2-7, with D unclear. CDR3 size: 12 residues. Per germline, CDR1 SQVTM and CDR2 ANQGSEA. V was trimmed by 4 bases and J by 0 bases, leaving 7 bases between them. DNA of the CDR3: TGCAGCGTTGTGAAATCCTCCTACGAGCAGTACTTC. Amino acids: CSVVKSSYEQYF.

The chain joins TRBV7-9 to TRBJ1-2, with 7 bases identical to TRBD1. The V gene end was trimmed by 5 bases and the J gene end by 3 bases; junction bases not matched to a gene: 9. The CDR3 is 15 amino acids. Germline V gene lookup returns CDR1 SEHNR and CDR2 FQNEAQ (reference sequence). This CDR3 reads CASSKQGIIYYGYTF. DNA for the CDR3: TGTGCCAGCAGCAAACAGGGGATAATATACTATGGCTACACCTTC.

This clonotype was counted between two and nine times. V and J are TRBV4-1 and TRBJ1-1; D not certain. The V gene lost 3 bases and the J gene lost 4 bases, with 12 bases spanning the gap. The CDR3 sequence is 14 residues long. Germline CDR1 and CDR2: MGHRA and YSYEKL. The DNA of the CDR3 is TGCGCCAGCAGCCACTGGGAAGGGCGCACTGAAGCTTTCTTT. It is translated as CASSHWEGRTEAFF.

This clonotype was found many times. The V and J genes are TRBV20-1 and TRBJ1-6, with D unclear. This CDR3 has 14 residues. V was trimmed by 6 bases and J by 12 bases, leaving 21 bases between them. CDR1 and CDR2 (germline): DFQATT, SNEGSKA (reference sequence). Here the CDR3 DNA reads TGCAGTGCGATGGACCTCGGGCCGTTGGGACCCCTCCACTTT. It specifies CSAMDLGPLGPLHF.